This TCR beta chain was sequenced in a study of shared clonotypes between healthy human individuals. Broader study findings: Across a handful of donors, naive CD4 shared 5% to 6.5%, naive CD8 approximately 3.5%, memory CD4 approximately 2.5%, memory CD8 0.4%. Represented diversity, genetic and exposure-history alike, was limited by few donors.

The data were produced by immunoSEQ multiplex PCR, yet TCRdb's version contains in-frame clones alone and is incomplete. The data hold about 340,000 clones, with more than 60% observed a single time. Concerning this clone: Its specificity is not known.

V was clipped by 4 bases and J by 2 bases, with 12 bases between them. The germline gives CDR1 MDHEN, CDR2 SYDVKM. This CDR3 is built from 15 residues. The chain combines TRBV28 with TRBJ1-5; D is unresolved. The clonotype comes from a man aged 25-45 years in good health. Sample: memory CD4+ T cells sorted from blood. Subset reported: CD45RA-negative fraction. This chain's CDR3 is CASSYSRAGNQPQHF. CDR3 nucleotide sequence: TGTGCCAGCAGTTATTCCCGGGCAGGCAATCAGCCCCAGCATTTT.